This paragraph reports one T cell receptor (beta chain). Measured with immunoSEQ multiplex PCR; TCRdb has only the in-frame clones, and not every one. In the table there are about 70,000 clones, approximately 85% of which are singletons. The record originates from a study of blood T cell repertoires in COVID-19. Overall study: Acute-phase and convalescent COVID-19 samples originated in the United States, Italy and Spain.

The CDR3 totals 15 residues. V was cut by 4 bases and J by 1 base, with 13 bases left in between. Germline CDR1 LGHDT, CDR2 YNNKEL (reference sequence). The chain carries TRBV3-1 (or the pseudogene TRBV3-2) and TRBJ1-1, with D possibly matching TRBD1 (6 bases). This clonotype was sampled from a woman at least 80 years old with active or convalescent COVID-19. Specimen: peripheral blood. DNA of the CDR3: TGTGCCAGCAGCCCGTTACAGGGTGCGAACACTGAAGCTTTCTTT. Translation gives CASSPLQGANTEAFF.